These 9 T cell receptor beta chains were sequenced from one sample in a study of blood T cell repertoires in COVID-19. Libraries were prepared by immunoSEQ multiplex PCR; TCRdb keeps only in-frame clonotypes and omits some of them. The sample shows 120,000 to 150,000 clones, 75% to 85% of them seen only once. The specimen sequenced was peripheral blood. All receptors derive from a man aged 60 to 75 with active or convalescent COVID-19.

The V gene is TRBV7-2, the J gene TRBJ1-6, with TRBD1 identical over 9 bases. Losses at the gene ends were 4 bases for V and 3 bases for J; bases not matched to a gene: 4. The CDR3 extends over 16 amino acids. The germline V gene has CDR1 SGHTA and CDR2 FQGNSA. CDR3 bases: TGTGCCAGCAGCTCGACAGGGGGTGTCTATAATTCACCCCTCCACTTT. It codes for CASSSTGGVYNSPLHF.

This sequence joins TRBV6-5 and TRBJ2-7; 9 bases match TRBD2. CDR1 and CDR2 from the germline V gene are MNHEY and SVGAGI. The CDR3 loop spans 13 amino acids. V was clipped by 4 bases and J by 4 bases; unmatched bases: 2. CDR3: CASSFSGSYEQYF. DNA of the CDR3: TGTGCCAGCAGTTTTAGCGGGAGTTACGAGCAGTACTTC.

The chain recombines TRBV19 with TRBJ2-1; 9 positions match TRBD2. This CDR3 region has 16 residues. CDR1 and CDR2 (germline): LNHDA, SQIVND (reference sequence). With V trimmed by 1 base and J by 4 bases, 5 bases remained unmatched. The CDR3 DNA reads TGTGCCAGTAGTATAGCGGGACTAGCCGAGTACAATGAGCAGTTCTTC. This codes for CASSIAGLAEYNEQFF. Filled out from reference TRBV19 and TRBJ2-1, the complete variable domain reads DGGITQSPKYLFRKEGQNVTLSCEQNLNHDAMYWYRQDPGQGLRLIYYSQIVNDFQKGDIAEGYSVSREKKESFPLTVTSAQKNPTAFYLCASSIAGLAEYNEQFFGPGTRLTVL.

This chain connects TRBV29-1 to TRBJ2-2, with D maybe TRBD1 (5 bases). The CDR3 consists of 12 residues. Germline V gives CDR1 SQVTM, CDR2 ANQGSEA. V lost 2 bases, J lost 10 bases, and 11 bases lay in between. The CDR3 DNA is TGCAGCGTTGAAATGGACAAGACGGAGCTGTTTTTT. Translated: CSVEMDKTELFF.

The V call is TRBV7-9, the J call TRBJ1-1; D gene unclear. Trimming left V 4 bases short and J 8 bases short, with 11 bases between. Germline CDR1 is SEHNR and CDR2 is FQNEAQ (reference sequence). This CDR3 comprises 12 residues. The CDR3 coding sequence is TGTGCCAGCAGCTACCGGAGACTAGAAGCTTTCTTT. Translation gives CASSYRRLEAFF.

This CDR3 is CASSPPQGTDTQYF. As DNA, the CDR3 is TGTGCCAGCAGCCCGCCACAGGGGACAGATACGCAGTATTTT. V and J are TRBV5-6 and TRBJ2-3; 7 nucleotides align to TRBD1. V dropped 4 bases and J dropped 3; count of bases not matched to a gene: 5. Germline values: CDR1 SGHDT, CDR2 YYEEEE. CDR3 length: 14 amino acids.

This clone appeared a single time. The chain combines TRBV20-1 with TRBJ1-5; D might be TRBD1 (6 bases). Germline-derived CDR1 and CDR2 are DFQATT and SNEGSKA (reference sequence). This CDR3 spans 15 amino acids. With 6 bases removed from V and 2 bases from J, the gap between germline ends came to 17 bases. The CDR3 loop reads CSASWPKGGNQPQHF. In nucleotides, the CDR3 is TGCAGTGCGAGTTGGCCGAAGGGGGGCAATCAGCCCCAGCATTTT.

The chain couples TRBV9 to TRBJ2-7; 14 bases agree with TRBD2. The length of the CDR3 is 19 residues. V shed 3 bases and J 4 bases; nucleotides not matched to a gene: 15. CDR1 and CDR2 from the germline V gene are SGDLS and YYNGEE. The CDR3 sequence: CASSASTGLAGVGPYEQYF. The CDR3, as DNA: TGTGCCAGCAGCGCCTCTACGGGACTAGCGGGAGTGGGACCGTACGAGCAGTACTTC.

This chain links TRBV6-1 with TRBJ1-4, with 7 bases lining up with TRBD1. The CDR3 has 13 amino acids. Germline V gives CDR1 MNHNS, CDR2 SASEGT. V shed 8 bases and J 5 bases; nucleotides not matched to a gene: 5. The CDR3 nucleotides read TGTGCCAGCGGAGGGACAGAGAATGAAAAACTGTTTTTT. Its protein is CASGGTENEKLFF.